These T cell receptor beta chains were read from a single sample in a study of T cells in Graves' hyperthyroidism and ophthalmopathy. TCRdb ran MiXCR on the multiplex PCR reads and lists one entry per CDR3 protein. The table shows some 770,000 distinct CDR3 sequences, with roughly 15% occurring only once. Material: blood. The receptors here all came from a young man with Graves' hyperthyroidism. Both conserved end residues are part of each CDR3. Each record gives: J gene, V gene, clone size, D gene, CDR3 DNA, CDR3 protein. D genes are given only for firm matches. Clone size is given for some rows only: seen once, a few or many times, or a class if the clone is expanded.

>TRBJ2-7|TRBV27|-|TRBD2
TGTGCCAGCAGATCCTTAGCGGGAGGGGTCTACGAGCAGTACTTC
CASRSLAGGVYEQYF
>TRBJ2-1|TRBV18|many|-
TGTGCCAGCTCACCGTCTCTGGAGCAGTTCTTC
CASSPSLEQFF
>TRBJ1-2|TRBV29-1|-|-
TGCAGCGTCGAACACCGACCGTCTAACTATGGCTACACCTTC
CSVEHRPSNYGYTF
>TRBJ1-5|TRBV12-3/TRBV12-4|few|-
TGTGCCAGCGGCAGCGCACGGATCCCCACTTCCAATCAGCCCCAGCATTTT
CASGSARIPTSNQPQHF
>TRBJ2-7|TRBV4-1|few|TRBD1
TGCGCCAGCAGCGAAGGGACAGGCTCCTACGAGCAGTACTTC
CASSEGTGSYEQYF
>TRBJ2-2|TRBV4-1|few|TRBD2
TGCGCCAGCAGCCAAGGTCCGGGGGGGCGAGGCACCGGGGAGCTGTTTTTT
CASSQGPGGRGTGELFF
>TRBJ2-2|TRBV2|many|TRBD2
TGTGCCAGCCGGGGGGGGGGCTTCACCGGGGAGCTGTTTTTT
CASRGGGFTGELFF
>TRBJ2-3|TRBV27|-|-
TGTGCCAGCAGTCGCCCGTGGAGCACAGATACGCAGTATTTT
CASSRPWSTDTQYF
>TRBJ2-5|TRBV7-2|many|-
TGTGCCAGCAGCTTAGCAGGGCTCCAAGAGACCCAGTACTTC
CASSLAGLQETQYF
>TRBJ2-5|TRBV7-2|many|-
TGTGCCAGCAGCTTAAGAACAGTCCAAGAGACCCAGTACTTC
CASSLRTVQETQYF
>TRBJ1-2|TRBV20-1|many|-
TGCAGTGCTAGCGGGAATGGGGCGAACTATGGCTACACCTTC
CSASGNGANYGYTF
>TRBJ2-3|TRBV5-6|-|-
TGTGCCAGCATCCTCGGGGGCTTCAGCGGTACGCAGTATTTT
CASILGGFSGTQYF
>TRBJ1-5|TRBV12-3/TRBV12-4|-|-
TGTGCCAGCAGTCCACAGAGAATTAGCAATCAGCCCCAGCATTTT
CASSPQRISNQPQHF
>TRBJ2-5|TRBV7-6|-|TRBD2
TGTGCCAGCAGCTTAGTACCGGTCGGACTAGCGGGGGGGACGTACCAAGAGACCCAGTACTTC
CASSLVPVGLAGGTYQETQYF
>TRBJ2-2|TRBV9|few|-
TGTGCCAGCAGCGGTGACAGGCGAACGAACACCGGGGAGCTGTTTTTT
CASSGDRRTNTGELFF
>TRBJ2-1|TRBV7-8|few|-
TGTGCCAGCAGCCCCTACAGGGACAATGAGCAGTTCTTC
CASSPYRDNEQFF
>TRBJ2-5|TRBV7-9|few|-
TGTGCCAGCAGCCCGTCTTGGGGCCAAGAGACCCAGTACTTC
CASSPSWGQETQYF
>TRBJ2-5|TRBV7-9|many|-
TGTGCCAGCAGCTTAGCGGGGGCCCAGTACTTC
CASSLAGAQYF
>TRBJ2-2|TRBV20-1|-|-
TGCAGTGCTAGAGGGAGCGGGGAGCTGTTTTTT
CSARGSGELFF
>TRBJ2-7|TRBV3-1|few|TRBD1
TGTGCCAGCAGCCCTCCGACAGGGCCCGGCGAGCAGTACTTC
CASSPPTGPGEQYF
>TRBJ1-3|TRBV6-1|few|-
TGTGCCAGCAGCAAGTTACAGCCAGGTTCTGGAAACACCATATATTTT
CASSKLQPGSGNTIYF
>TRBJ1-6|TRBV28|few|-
TGTGCCAGCAAAAGACCGACGAATTCACCCCTCCACTTT
CASKRPTNSPLHF
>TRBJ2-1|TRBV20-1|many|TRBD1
TGCAGTGCTAGGCCACCGGGACAGATGCATGAGCAGTTCTTC
CSARPPGQMHEQFF
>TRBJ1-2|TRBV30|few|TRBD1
TGTGCCTGGACACGGGACAGGGCAAACTATGGCTACACCTTC
CAWTRDRANYGYTF
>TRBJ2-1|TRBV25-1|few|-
TGTGCCAGCAGTGCCCGCCCTGAATACGAGCAGTTCTTC
CASSARPEYEQFF
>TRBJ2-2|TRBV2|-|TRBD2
TGTGCCAGCACACGGGAGGTCTACACCAGGGAGCTGTTTTTT
CASTREVYTRELFF
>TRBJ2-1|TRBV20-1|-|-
TGCAGTGCTAGGGCCCTCAGGTCCTACAATGAGCAGTTCTTC
CSARALRSYNEQFF
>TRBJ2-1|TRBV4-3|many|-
TGCGCCAGCAGCCAAGATAGCGGTTCTCGGCCCTACAATGAGCAGTTCTTC
CASSQDSGSRPYNEQFF
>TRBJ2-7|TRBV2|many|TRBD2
TGTGCCAGCAAGGCTGGACTAGCGGGCTACGAGCAGTACTTC
CASKAGLAGYEQYF
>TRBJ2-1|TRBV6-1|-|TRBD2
TGTGCCAGCAGTTTCAGTAGCGGGAGTGTAAAGTTCTTC
CASSFSSGSVKFF
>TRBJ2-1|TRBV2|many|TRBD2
TGTGCCAGCAGTCCCGGGACTAGCGGGATTAATGAGCAGTTCTTC
CASSPGTSGINEQFF
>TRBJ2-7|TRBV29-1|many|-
TGCAGCGTTGCCCGAGCAAATCCTTCCTACGAGCAGTACTTC
CSVARANPSYEQYF
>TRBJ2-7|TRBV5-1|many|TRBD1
TGCGCCAGCAGCTCGGGGACAGAGACCTACGAGCAGTACTTC
CASSSGTETYEQYF
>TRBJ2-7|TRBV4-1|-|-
TGCGCCAGCAGCCGCCAACTCCCGGGGAGCGACGCCTACGAGCAGTACTTC
CASSRQLPGSDAYEQYF
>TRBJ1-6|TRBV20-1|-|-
TGCAGTGCTGGCCGGGCCTCGGGGGATTCACCCCTCCACTTT
CSAGRASGDSPLHF
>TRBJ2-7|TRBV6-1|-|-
TGTGCCAGCAGAAGCCGGGACGGGCCCTACGAGCAGTACTTC
CASRSRDGPYEQYF
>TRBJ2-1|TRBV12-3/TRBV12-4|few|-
TGTGCCAGCAGTGGGGGACTTGTATCCTACAATGAGCAGTTCTTC
CASSGGLVSYNEQFF
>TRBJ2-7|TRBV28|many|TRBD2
TGTGCCAGCACTGGAGGTGGGAGGGGCTCCTACGAGCAGTACTTC
CASTGGGRGSYEQYF
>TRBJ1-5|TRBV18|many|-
TGTGCCAGCTCACGGGTTCAGGGTACCAATCAGCCCCAGCATTTT
CASSRVQGTNQPQHF
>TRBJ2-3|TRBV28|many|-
TGTGCCAGCAGTTTATGGTCTAGCAGAGTCGGAGATACGCAGTATTTT
CASSLWSSRVGDTQYF
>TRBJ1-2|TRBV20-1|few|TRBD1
TGCAGACCATCACACCCGGGACAGGGGTTTGATGGCTACACCTTC
CRPSHPGQGFDGYTF
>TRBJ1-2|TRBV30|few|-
TGTGCCTGGAGTTCCGGGCCCCTCCCGGGCGAAGGCTACACCTTC
CAWSSGPLPGEGYTF
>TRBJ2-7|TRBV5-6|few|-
TGTGCCAGCAGCGGGGGGACCAGTGGGCACGAGCAGTACTTC
CASSGGTSGHEQYF
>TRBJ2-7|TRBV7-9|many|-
TGTGCCAGCAGCTCGGGTAACTACGAGCAGTACTTC
CASSSGNYEQYF
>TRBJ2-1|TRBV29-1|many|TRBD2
TGCAGCGTTGGAACAGCGGGGAAGGGTTACAATGAGCAGTTCTTC
CSVGTAGKGYNEQFF